The 21 T cell receptor beta chains below come from one sample, sequenced in a study of shared T cell receptors in the human thymus. TCRdb's copy holds only in-frame clones and misses some; the assay was immunoSEQ multiplex PCR. Among hundreds of thousands of clones listed, around three quarters were seen once. The same data also went into a second study, on human thymus T cells.

The sample consisted of thymocytes. These receptors came from a boy under three years old with a congenital heart defect.

This clone has more than one count but fewer than ten. The V call is TRBV25-1, the J call TRBJ2-7; tentatively, D is TRBD1 (6 bases). The germline V and J ends were trimmed by 1 base and 9 bases, with 19 bases remaining between them. Germline loops: CDR1 MGHDK, CDR2 SYGVNS. This CDR3 spans 15 amino acids. The DNA of the CDR3 is TGTGCCAGCAGTGAATTAGACGGCAGGGGAAAGCGGCAGTACTTC. This codes for CASSELDGRGKRQYF.

The rearrangement joins TRBV5-4 to TRBJ2-3, with 8 bases aligning to TRBD2. CDR1 and CDR2 from the germline V gene are SGHNT and YYREEE (reference sequence). V gave up 0 bases and J gave up 4 bases; unmatched junction bases: 10. The CDR3 extends over 17 amino acids. The CDR3: CASSLGKVGREADTQYF. Written as DNA, the CDR3 is TGTGCCAGCAGCTTGGGGAAGGTGGGGCGGGAGGCAGATACGCAGTATTTT.

The chain couples TRBV10-1 to TRBJ1-4; unclear D gene. Germline V gene lookup returns CDR1 WNHNN and CDR2 SYGVQD (reference sequence). The CDR3 sequence is 20 residues long. V lost 3 bases to trimming and J lost 8 bases, with 31 bases between them. The CDR3: CASSEPGKKAPLGEREKLFF. The DNA for the CDR3 is TGCGCCAGCAGTGAACCCGGGAAAAAAGCCCCTCTGGGTGAAAGGGAAAAACTGTTTTTT.

Here the CDR3 reads CSVTRGQRAGELFF. CDR3 coding DNA: TGCAGCGTGACCCGGGGACAAAGGGCCGGGGAGCTGTTTTTT. The rearrangement joins TRBV29-1 to TRBJ2-2, with a tentative D call TRBD1 (6 bases). Trimming stripped 6 bases from V and 6 bases from J, with 17 bases between. This CDR3 contains 14 residues. Germline loops: CDR1 SQVTM, CDR2 ANQGSEA.

Of note for this clone: This sample also contains other DNA sequences that code for the same CDR3. The chain employs TRBV11-3 and TRBJ2-7; 7 bases line up with TRBD1. Germline V CDR1 and CDR2: SGHNT, YENEEA. The CDR3 is made up of 13 amino acids. Trimming cost V 5 bases and J 2 bases; bases outside gene matches: 3. CDR3 coding DNA: TGTGCCAGCAGCCCGGGACAGCCCTACGAGCAGTACTTC. It yields the protein CASSPGQPYEQYF.

This clone has only one observation. The CDR3 DNA reads as TGTGCCAGCAGCGTTACTGGGACAGGGGGCCCCGAGTCCTACAATGAGCAGTTCTTC. As protein: CASSVTGTGGPESYNEQFF. This chain uses TRBV9 with TRBJ2-1, with 12 bases matching TRBD1. This CDR3 region has 19 residues. The germline V gene has CDR1 SGDLS and CDR2 YYNGEE. The ends lost 2 bases at V and 1 base at J; junction bases unmatched: 10.

The chain employs TRBV5-6 and TRBJ2-2, with TRBD2 matching over 12 bases. CDR1 and CDR2 (germline): SGHDT, YYEEEE. Trimming took 6 bases from V and 6 from J; bases not matched to a gene: 12. The CDR3 extends over 17 amino acids. The CDR3 DNA is TGTGCCAGCACCGGGACTAGCGGGTTGGGTCGGTCCGGGGAGCTGTTTTTT. As protein: CASTGTSGLGRSGELFF.

The chain employs TRBV4-3 and TRBJ1-4; 8 nucleotides match TRBD1. The CDR3 totals 16 residues. After removal of 4 bases from V and 8 bases from J, the junction contained 12 bases not matched to a gene. CDR1 is LGHNA, CDR2 YSLEER, per germline. Here the CDR3 reads CASSPSRTGTSEKLFF. Here the CDR3 DNA reads TGCGCCAGCAGCCCCAGTCGGACAGGGACAAGCGAAAAACTGTTTTTT.

The rearrangement uses TRBV4-2 and TRBJ2-3, with TRBD2 matching 9 bases. Trimming removed 0 bases from V and 5 bases from J; junction bases left unmatched: 3. The V gene's germline CDR1 is LGHNA and CDR2 YNFKEQ. This CDR3 region has 15 residues. The CDR3 loop is CASSQDLLAGDTQYF. DNA for the CDR3: TGTGCCAGCAGCCAAGATTTACTAGCGGGAGATACGCAGTATTTT.

The V call is TRBV15, the J call TRBJ2-7, with 7 bases aligning to TRBD1. CDR1 and CDR2 (germline): LNHNV, YYDKDF (reference sequence). With V trimmed by 5 bases and J by 2 bases, 12 bases remained unmatched. The CDR3 runs 16 residues. The CDR3 here is CATSSRAGTVTYEQYF. Here the CDR3 DNA reads TGTGCCACCAGCTCTAGAGCCGGGACAGTTACCTACGAGCAGTACTTC.

The gene calls are TRBV2 and TRBJ2-7; tentative D call: TRBD2 (7 bases). The CDR3 length is 14 residues. V was cut by 8 bases and J by 7 bases, with 21 bases left in between. CDR1 and CDR2 (germline): SNHLY, FYNNEI. In DNA form, the CDR3 reads TGTGCCAGCCTCGTAGGGGGAGGGCCTGGGGAGCAGTACTTC. This gives the protein CASLVGGGPGEQYF.

The chain carries TRBV5-1 and TRBJ2-2; the D is unclear. The CDR3 extends over 16 amino acids. Trimming removed 0 bases at V and 0 bases at J, with 9 bases between. The V gene's germline CDR1 is SGHRS and CDR2 YFSETQ. The CDR3 protein is CASSLAPLSNTGELFF. The CDR3 nucleotides read TGCGCCAGCAGCTTGGCCCCACTCTCGAACACCGGGGAGCTGTTTTTT.

The CDR3 loop reads CASSIEVRGSIDYGYTF. The CDR3 DNA sequence: TGTGCCAGTAGTATAGAAGTCAGGGGGAGTATAGACTATGGCTACACCTTC. V and J are TRBV19 and TRBJ1-2, with 7 bases identical to TRBD1. The CDR3 has 17 amino acids. The V and J ends lost 0 bases and 3 bases, in that order; junction bases with no gene match: 10. From germline, CDR1 is LNHDA and CDR2 SQIVND (reference sequence).

The chain recombines TRBV11-2 with TRBJ1-4; 8 bases align to TRBD1. In germline, CDR1 is SGHAT, CDR2 FQNNGV. V lost 5 bases and J lost 0; bases outside the gene matches: 14. CDR3 length: 19 residues. The CDR3 coding sequence is TGTGCCAGCAGCCGGGATGTGACAGGGGTATTTGCAACTAATGAAAAACTGTTTTTT. Protein product: CASSRDVTGVFATNEKLFF.

Only one count was recorded for this clone. This chain uses TRBV5-1 with TRBJ1-2; possible D gene TRBD1, 6 bases. V lost 4 bases to trimming and J lost 6 bases, with 19 bases between them. Germline V CDR1 and CDR2: SGHRS, YFSETQ. This CDR3 region has 15 residues. CDR3 loop: CASSPVGARWDGYTF. DNA for the CDR3: TGCGCCAGCAGCCCCGTGGGGGCCAGGTGGGATGGCTACACCTTC. Full variable domain (remainder filled in from reference TRBV5-1 and TRBJ1-2): KAGVTQTPRYLIKTRGQQVTLSCSPISGHRSVSWYQQTPGQGLQFLFEYFSETQRNKGNFPGRFSGRQFSNSRSEMNVSTLELGDSALYLCASSPVGARWDGYTFGSGTRLTVV.

This sequence joins TRBV27 and TRBJ1-1, with a possible D match to TRBD1 (6 bases). The CDR3 is made up of 16 amino acids. The ends were cut back, 3 bases at V and 3 bases at J, with 17 bases in the middle. Germline V CDR1 and CDR2: MNHEY, SMNVEV (reference sequence). Written as DNA, the CDR3 is TGTGCCAGCAGTTTTTCCGGACACGAGGGGGACACTGAAGCTTTCTTT. It yields the protein CASSFSGHEGDTEAFF.

This chain links TRBV6-1 with TRBJ1-1; TRBD1 matches 9 bases. This CDR3 spans 15 amino acids. Germline-derived CDR1 and CDR2 are MNHNS and SASEGT. The V segment lost 7 bases and the J segment 3 bases; nucleotides outside the gene matches: 9. The CDR3 DNA follows: TGTGCCAGCACCGGGACAGGGTTATTGGACACTGAAGCTTTCTTT. Protein sequence: CASTGTGLLDTEAFF.

The CDR3 DNA sequence: TGTGCCAGCAGCCAATCAGGCTCCTCTGGGGCCAACGTCCTGACTTTC. This encodes CASSQSGSSGANVLTF. The gene calls are TRBV4-2 and TRBJ2-6; D ambiguous. Trimming pared 2 bases from V and 0 bases from J, leaving 8 bases between. The CDR3 spans 16 residues. Germline V CDR1 and CDR2: LGHNA, YNFKEQ.

The chain couples TRBV2 to TRBJ2-5; maybe TRBD1 (6 bases). This CDR3 has 17 residues. Trimming pared 6 bases from V and 9 bases from J, leaving 29 bases between. Germline V gene data show CDR1 as SNHLY and CDR2 as FYNNEI. The CDR3 reads CASRGALETLRDRAQYF. The CDR3 region has the DNA TGTGCCAGCAGGGGGGCTCTGGAAACTTTAAGAGATCGGGCCCAGTACTTC.

This clone was seen only a few times. This rearrangement joins TRBV7-8 to TRBJ2-7, with D perhaps TRBD2 (7 bases). Germline CDR1 and CDR2: SGHVS and FQNEAQ. The CDR3 sequence is 17 residues long. V lost 6 bases and J 5 bases, leaving 26 bases between the germline ends. DNA of the CDR3: TGTGCCAGCAGGCAAGGGGGTTCTAGCGGCCTTGAACACGAGCAGTACTTC. It specifies CASRQGGSSGLEHEQYF.

This clone was recorded only once. The genes are TRBV18 and TRBJ2-1, with 10 bases matching TRBD2. The CDR3 length is 18 residues. Looked up from germline, CDR1 is KGHSH and CDR2 is LQKENI. The V and J ends lost 2 bases and 3 bases, in that order; junction bases with no gene match: 10. The CDR3 here is CASSPWDSRTSGYNEQFF. CDR3 DNA sequence: TGTGCCAGCTCACCATGGGACAGCCGGACTAGCGGCTACAATGAGCAGTTCTTC. Filled out from reference TRBV18 and TRBJ2-1, the complete variable domain reads NAGVMQNPRHLVRRRGQEARLRCSPMKGHSHVYWYRQLPEEGLKFMVYLQKENIIDESGMPKERFSAEFPKEGPSILRIQQVVRGDSAAYFCASSPWDSRTSGYNEQFFGPGTRLTVL.